Sequencing of this T cell receptor beta chain was carried out in a study of blood T cell repertoires in COVID-19. About the research overall: Material from acute and convalescent COVID-19 was sourced from the United States, Italy and Spain. Sources were T cells, B-cell-depleted T cells, or PBMCs; the material itself was cDNA or gDNA.

Study members were between roughly 18 and 100 years old and lived in some 26 US regions. Cohorts were assigned according to the clinical history that participants reported. Sequenced by immunoSEQ multiplex PCR; TCRdb stores in-frame clones only, minus some. The sample consists of 170,000 or so clones, roughly 84% of them appearing once. The CDR3 has 14 residues. The trim removed 0 bases at V and 8 bases at J, leaving 2 bases unmatched. Germline CDR1 reads LGHDT; CDR2 reads YNNKEL (reference sequence). J is TRBJ2-3 and V is TRBV3-1 (or the pseudogene TRBV3-2), with TRBD2 matching 10 bases. The specimen sequenced was PBMCs or T cells enriched from blood (not recorded which). The receptor was isolated from a woman between 50 and 59 years old who had recovered from COVID-19. DNA for the CDR3: TGTGCCAGCAGCCAAGAAGCGGGAGGGGGTACGCAGTATTTT. As protein: CASSQEAGGGTQYF.